The entry that follows covers one T cell receptor beta chain sequence. This sample is part of a study of blood T cell repertoires in COVID-19. Study-level information: COVID-19 samples collected from the United States, Italy and Spain covered acute and convalescent phases.

The CDR3 is 15 residues long. J lost 6 bases, V lost 0 bases, and 4 bases had no gene match. Germline CDR1 SGDLS, CDR2 YYNGEE. TCRdb's copy holds only in-frame clones and misses some; the assay was immunoSEQ multiplex PCR. The sample contains some 120,000 clones, about 92% of which appear only once. The clonotype comes from a man aged 50 to 59 with active COVID-19. The sample was peripheral blood. The V call is TRBV9, the J call TRBJ1-3, with 9 bases identical to TRBD1. CDR3 DNA sequence: TGTGCCAGCAGCGTAGCAACAGGGGGCACAAACACCATATATTTT. Amino acid sequence: CASSVATGGTNTIYF.